Listed below are T cell receptor beta chains from one sample, sequenced in a study of response to subunit inactivated influenza vaccine. A single record per CDR3 protein comes from TCRdb applying MiXCR to the RT-PCR reads. The table has about 520,000 distinct CDR3 sequences, approximately 7.2% seen once. The specimen comprised PBMCs from blood, sampled around 25 months after vaccination. These receptors were collected from a man aged 45 to 75 who received an inactivated influenza vaccine. Both conserved end residues are part of each CDR3. The D gene is left open where the match is weak. A row's size may be missing; if present it is once, few, many or a size class.

CDR3 protein: CASSLGQAETPLHF
CDR3 DNA: TGTGCCAGCAGCTTGGGACAGGCCGAAACACCCCTCCACTTT
clone size: .
J gene: TRBJ1-6
D gene: TRBD1
CDR3 length: 14
V gene: TRBV7-2

CDR3 protein: CASSDNFQGVSGYTF
CDR3 DNA: TGTGCCAGCAGCGACAATTTTCAGGGAGTAAGCGGCTACACCTTC
clone size: .
J gene: TRBJ1-2
D gene: .
CDR3 length: 15
V gene: TRBV6-1

CDR3 protein: CASSHSGRTGELFF
CDR3 DNA: TGTGCCAGCAGCCATTCCGGGAGGACCGGGGAGCTGTTTTTT
clone size: few
J gene: TRBJ2-2
D gene: TRBD2
CDR3 length: 14
V gene: TRBV14

CDR3 protein: CASSAGGQGGGYTF
CDR3 DNA: TGTGCCAGCAGCGCAGGAGGACAGGGCGGAGGCTACACCTTC
clone size: .
J gene: TRBJ1-2
D gene: TRBD1
CDR3 length: 14
V gene: TRBV9

CDR3 protein: CASSVGASGMGEQFF
CDR3 DNA: TGTGCCAGCAGCGTAGGGGCTAGCGGGATGGGTGAGCAGTTCTTC
clone size: few
J gene: TRBJ2-1
D gene: TRBD2
CDR3 length: 15
V gene: TRBV9

CDR3 protein: CASSLWAGEQFF
CDR3 DNA: TGTGCCAGCAGTTTATGGGCGGGTGAGCAGTTCTTC
clone size: few
J gene: TRBJ2-1
D gene: .
CDR3 length: 12
V gene: TRBV28

CDR3 protein: CASSFGTINEQFF
CDR3 DNA: TGTGCCAGCAGTTTCGGGACAATCAATGAGCAGTTCTTC
clone size: few
J gene: TRBJ2-1
D gene: .
CDR3 length: 13
V gene: TRBV12-3/TRBV12-4

CDR3 protein: CASSLQVYPPYEQYF
CDR3 DNA: TGTGCCAGCAGCTTACAGGTTTATCCCCCCTACGAGCAGTACTTC
clone size: .
J gene: TRBJ2-7
D gene: .
CDR3 length: 15
V gene: TRBV7-9

CDR3 protein: CASSSPEGKSYEQYF
CDR3 DNA: TGTGCCAGCAGTTCTCCGGAAGGGAAATCCTACGAGCAGTACTTC
clone size: many
J gene: TRBJ2-7
D gene: .
CDR3 length: 15
V gene: TRBV6-5

CDR3 protein: CASSLGTGGYYEQYF
CDR3 DNA: TGCGCCAGCAGCTTAGGGACAGGGGGATACTACGAGCAGTACTTC
clone size: .
J gene: TRBJ2-7
D gene: TRBD1
CDR3 length: 15
V gene: TRBV5-1

CDR3 protein: CASRTGTGDEKLFF
CDR3 DNA: TGTGCCAGCAGAACCGGGACAGGGGATGAAAAACTGTTTTTT
clone size: few
J gene: TRBJ1-4
D gene: TRBD1
CDR3 length: 14
V gene: TRBV2

CDR3 protein: CASSKVSGAGNEQFF
CDR3 DNA: TGTGCCAGCAGCAAAGTCAGCGGGGCGGGAAATGAGCAGTTCTTC
clone size: many
J gene: TRBJ2-1
D gene: .
CDR3 length: 15
V gene: TRBV21-1

CDR3 protein: CASSQWGQDYEQYF
CDR3 DNA: TGTGCCAGCAGCCAGTGGGGACAGGACTACGAGCAGTACTTC
clone size: .
J gene: TRBJ2-7
D gene: TRBD1
CDR3 length: 14
V gene: TRBV3-1

CDR3 protein: CASSARSGGEVTGELFF
CDR3 DNA: TGTGCCAGCAGCGCAAGGTCAGGGGGCGAAGTCACCGGGGAGCTGTTTTTT
clone size: few
J gene: TRBJ2-2
D gene: TRBD1
CDR3 length: 17
V gene: TRBV11-3

CDR3 protein: CAISQREKAFF
CDR3 DNA: TGTGCCATCTCACAAAGAGAAAAAGCTTTCTTT
clone size: .
J gene: TRBJ1-1
D gene: .
CDR3 length: 11
V gene: TRBV18

CDR3 protein: CAISSTDLALKETQYF
CDR3 DNA: TGTGCCATCAGCAGCACAGATCTAGCCCTCAAGGAGACCCAGTACTTC
clone size: few
J gene: TRBJ2-5
D gene: .
CDR3 length: 16
V gene: TRBV10-3

CDR3 protein: CASSPWDPTDTQYF
CDR3 DNA: TGTGCCAGCAGCCCCTGGGACCCCACAGATACGCAGTATTTT
clone size: .
J gene: TRBJ2-3
D gene: .
CDR3 length: 14
V gene: TRBV9

CDR3 protein: CSAKSRVYTGELFF
CDR3 DNA: TGCAGTGCTAAGTCCCGTGTTTACACCGGGGAGCTGTTTTTT
clone size: .
J gene: TRBJ2-2
D gene: .
CDR3 length: 14
V gene: TRBV20-1

CDR3 protein: CSATRLQRTYNEQFF
CDR3 DNA: TGCAGTGCAACAAGGCTCCAACGGACCTACAATGAGCAGTTCTTC
clone size: few
J gene: TRBJ2-1
D gene: .
CDR3 length: 15
V gene: TRBV20-1

CDR3 protein: CASSVELAGDKFF
CDR3 DNA: TGTGCCAGCAGTGTAGAGCTAGCGGGGGATAAGTTCTTC
clone size: .
J gene: TRBJ2-1
D gene: TRBD2
CDR3 length: 13
V gene: TRBV2

CDR3 protein: CASSLAAEPDTQYF
CDR3 DNA: TGCGCCAGCAGCTTGGCGGCAGAACCAGATACGCAGTATTTT
clone size: many
J gene: TRBJ2-3
D gene: .
CDR3 length: 14
V gene: TRBV5-1

CDR3 protein: CAIRSGGGETQYF
CDR3 DNA: TGTGCCATCAGATCAGGGGGCGGGGAGACCCAGTACTTC
clone size: .
J gene: TRBJ2-5
D gene: TRBD1
CDR3 length: 13
V gene: TRBV10-3

CDR3 protein: CASRNERYEQYF
CDR3 DNA: TGTGCCAGCAGGAATGAAAGGTACGAGCAGTACTTC
clone size: .
J gene: TRBJ2-7
D gene: .
CDR3 length: 12
V gene: TRBV28

CDR3 protein: CASSEQLGSNTEAFF
CDR3 DNA: TGTGCCAGCAGTGAACAGCTGGGGTCGAACACTGAAGCTTTCTTT
clone size: few
J gene: TRBJ1-1
D gene: .
CDR3 length: 15
V gene: TRBV6-1

CDR3 protein: CAWSGPSGGWDTQYF
CDR3 DNA: TGTGCCTGGAGTGGCCCTAGCGGGGGTTGGGATACGCAGTATTTT
clone size: many
J gene: TRBJ2-3
D gene: TRBD2
CDR3 length: 15
V gene: TRBV30

CDR3 protein: CSARDWTSSYNEQFF
CDR3 DNA: TGCAGTGCTAGAGACTGGACTAGCTCCTACAATGAGCAGTTCTTC
clone size: few
J gene: TRBJ2-1
D gene: TRBD2
CDR3 length: 15
V gene: TRBV20-1

CDR3 protein: CASSLERPVYNEQFF
CDR3 DNA: TGTGCCAGCAGCTTAGAGCGGCCAGTATACAATGAGCAGTTCTTC
clone size: .
J gene: TRBJ2-1
D gene: .
CDR3 length: 15
V gene: TRBV11-2

CDR3 protein: CSANPGQGARETQYF
CDR3 DNA: TGCAGTGCGAATCCGGGACAGGGGGCCCGAGAGACCCAGTACTTC
clone size: few
J gene: TRBJ2-5
D gene: TRBD1
CDR3 length: 15
V gene: TRBV20-1

CDR3 protein: CAIRVTTGGGTEAFF
CDR3 DNA: TGTGCCATCAGGGTTACGACAGGGGGTGGCACTGAAGCTTTCTTT
clone size: .
J gene: TRBJ1-1
D gene: TRBD1
CDR3 length: 15
V gene: TRBV10-3

CDR3 protein: CASSEERRLRLKNYEQYF
CDR3 DNA: TGCGCCAGCAGTGAGGAACGGCGACTGCGCTTGAAAAATTACGAGCAGTACTTC
clone size: few
J gene: TRBJ2-7
D gene: .
CDR3 length: 18
V gene: TRBV10-2

CDR3 protein: CASSFLQGGLDEQFF
CDR3 DNA: TGTGCCAGCAGCTTTCTCCAGGGGGGATTAGATGAGCAGTTCTTC
clone size: .
J gene: TRBJ2-1
D gene: .
CDR3 length: 15
V gene: TRBV7-9

CDR3 protein: CASSPDPQGGTEAFF
CDR3 DNA: TGCGCCAGCAGCCCGGACCCACAGGGAGGAACTGAAGCTTTCTTT
clone size: .
J gene: TRBJ1-1
D gene: .
CDR3 length: 15
V gene: TRBV5-1

CDR3 protein: CATSDPRGEETQYF
CDR3 DNA: TGTGCCACCAGTGATCCGAGAGGAGAGGAGACCCAGTACTTC
clone size: few
J gene: TRBJ2-5
D gene: .
CDR3 length: 14
V gene: TRBV24-1

CDR3 protein: CASRANPRGYGYTF
CDR3 DNA: TGTGCCAGCAGGGCTAACCCCCGGGGCTATGGCTACACCTTC
clone size: .
J gene: TRBJ1-2
D gene: .
CDR3 length: 14
V gene: TRBV2

CDR3 protein: CSARGTSGTDTQYF
CDR3 DNA: TGCAGTGCTAGAGGGACTAGCGGCACAGATACGCAGTATTTT
clone size: many
J gene: TRBJ2-3
D gene: TRBD2
CDR3 length: 14
V gene: TRBV20-1

CDR3 protein: CASSLAGTSGSFQETQYF
CDR3 DNA: TGCGCCAGCAGCTTGGCTGGGACTAGCGGGAGTTTCCAAGAGACCCAGTACTTC
clone size: few
J gene: TRBJ2-5
D gene: TRBD2
CDR3 length: 18
V gene: TRBV5-1

CDR3 protein: CASSLRGRNYGYTF
CDR3 DNA: TGTGCCAGCAGCTTAAGAGGGAGAAATTATGGCTACACCTTC
clone size: many
J gene: TRBJ1-2
D gene: .
CDR3 length: 14
V gene: TRBV11-2

CDR3 protein: CASSLQGHGTNEKLFF
CDR3 DNA: TGCGCCAGCAGCTTACAGGGGCATGGAACTAATGAAAAACTGTTTTTT
clone size: few
J gene: TRBJ1-4
D gene: TRBD1
CDR3 length: 16
V gene: TRBV5-1

CDR3 protein: CASSPPGHTSAAFF
CDR3 DNA: TGTGCCAGCAGTCCCCCGGGTCATACTTCTGCCGCTTTCTTT
clone size: .
J gene: TRBJ1-1
D gene: .
CDR3 length: 14
V gene: TRBV6-1

CDR3 protein: CASSPGGGRSDTQYF
CDR3 DNA: TGTGCCAGCAGTCCTGGCGGGGGGCGTTCAGATACGCAGTATTTT
clone size: .
J gene: TRBJ2-3
D gene: TRBD2
CDR3 length: 15
V gene: TRBV27

CDR3 protein: CASSAGGGDNEQFF
CDR3 DNA: TGTGCCAGCAGCGCAGGTGGGGGGGACAATGAGCAGTTCTTC
clone size: many
J gene: TRBJ2-1
D gene: TRBD2
CDR3 length: 14
V gene: TRBV9

CDR3 protein: CASSLLGTANTEAFF
CDR3 DNA: TGTGCCAGCAGTTTACTCGGGACAGCGAACACTGAAGCTTTCTTT
clone size: many
J gene: TRBJ1-1
D gene: TRBD1
CDR3 length: 15
V gene: TRBV12-3/TRBV12-4

CDR3 protein: CSARDLKNQETQYF
CDR3 DNA: TGCAGTGCTAGAGATCTCAAGAATCAAGAGACCCAGTACTTC
clone size: few
J gene: TRBJ2-5
D gene: .
CDR3 length: 14
V gene: TRBV20-1

CDR3 protein: CASSRETGASLTYEQYF
CDR3 DNA: TGCGCCAGCAGCAGGGAGACAGGGGCTTCCCTTACCTACGAGCAGTACTTC
clone size: .
J gene: TRBJ2-7
D gene: TRBD1
CDR3 length: 17
V gene: TRBV5-1

CDR3 protein: CASSPLAAHWFF
CDR3 DNA: TGTGCCAGCAGCCCACTAGCGGCCCACTGGTTCTTC
clone size: .
J gene: TRBJ2-1
D gene: TRBD2
CDR3 length: 12
V gene: TRBV5-6

CDR3 protein: CASRSWTSGGADTQYF
CDR3 DNA: TGCGCCAGCAGGTCCTGGACTAGCGGGGGGGCAGATACGCAGTATTTT
clone size: .
J gene: TRBJ2-3
D gene: TRBD2
CDR3 length: 16
V gene: TRBV5-1

CDR3 protein: CASSSTVPSTDTQYF
CDR3 DNA: TGTGCCAGCAGCTCGACAGTACCTAGCACAGATACGCAGTATTTT
clone size: .
J gene: TRBJ2-3
D gene: .
CDR3 length: 15
V gene: TRBV11-2

CDR3 protein: CASSVNRGLEEKLFF
CDR3 DNA: TGTGCCAGCAGTGTTAACAGGGGGCTAGAAGAAAAACTGTTTTTT
clone size: .
J gene: TRBJ1-4
D gene: TRBD1
CDR3 length: 15
V gene: TRBV2

CDR3 protein: CSASGQNEQFF
CDR3 DNA: TGCAGTGCTAGCGGTCAGAATGAGCAGTTCTTC
clone size: many
J gene: TRBJ2-1
D gene: .
CDR3 length: 11
V gene: TRBV20-1

CDR3 protein: CSASTGVSYEQYF
CDR3 DNA: TGCAGTGCCTCGACAGGGGTGTCCTACGAGCAGTACTTC
clone size: .
J gene: TRBJ2-7
D gene: TRBD1
CDR3 length: 13
V gene: TRBV20-1

CDR3 protein: CASSLGLQGAFAGELFF
CDR3 DNA: TGTGCCAGCAGCTTGGGTTTACAGGGGGCTTTCGCCGGGGAGCTGTTTTTT
clone size: .
J gene: TRBJ2-2
D gene: TRBD1
CDR3 length: 17
V gene: TRBV7-9

CDR3 protein: CAIKGLAGGTDTQYF
CDR3 DNA: TGTGCCATCAAGGGACTAGCGGGGGGCACAGATACGCAGTATTTT
clone size: .
J gene: TRBJ2-3
D gene: TRBD2
CDR3 length: 15
V gene: TRBV10-3

CDR3 protein: CASSLGLAQSTTQYF
CDR3 DNA: TGTGCCAGCAGTTTAGGGCTAGCTCAGAGCACTACGCAGTATTTT
clone size: few
J gene: TRBJ2-3
D gene: .
CDR3 length: 15
V gene: TRBV12-3/TRBV12-4

CDR3 protein: CASSNGGYGYTF
CDR3 DNA: TGTGCCAGCAGTAACGGGGGCTATGGCTACACCTTC
clone size: .
J gene: TRBJ1-2
D gene: .
CDR3 length: 12
V gene: TRBV28

CDR3 protein: CASSLESLKETQYF
CDR3 DNA: TGCGCCAGCAGCTTGGAGAGCCTAAAAGAGACCCAGTACTTC
clone size: few
J gene: TRBJ2-5
D gene: .
CDR3 length: 14
V gene: TRBV5-1